The subject of this entry is one T cell receptor (beta chain). Its antigen remains unknown. This sample stems from a study of shared clonotypes between healthy human individuals. Overall study results and limits: Read depth was anticipated to influence clonotype sharing among donors. The study found roughly 5% of naive CD4 clonotypes shared across a few donors.

Germline CDR1 reads KGHSH; CDR2 reads LQKENI. Trimming pared 2 bases from V and 4 bases from J, leaving 6 bases between. The CDR3 covers 12 residues. Sequencing was at deep level. The authors' processing: Junction-only immunoSEQ data arrived without quality scores, meaning filtering differed. Clones were read by immunoSEQ multiplex PCR, and TCRdb kept only the in-frame ones, dropping some. The V and J calls and clone size were taken over from that table, and D and trimming were inferred from the DNA. The sample has some 500,000 clones; 95% to 97% are singletons. The sequence came from a young woman in good health. Sequenced material: naive CD4+ T cells sorted from blood. Sample subset: CD45RA+ positively selected. V is TRBV18 and J is TRBJ2-7; D not resolved. The CDR3 reads CASSPSQYEQYF. The CDR3 DNA follows: TGTGCCAGCTCACCATCCCAATACGAGCAGTACTTC.